The text below deals with one T cell receptor beta chain. Its antigen is not yet known. Base quality data are lacking; no much larger clone is found one base away. The data belong to a study of blood T cell repertoires in COVID-19 (dated by TCRdb to 2019 to 2021). With respect to the entire study: Samples from collaborators originated in the United States, Italy and Spain and spanned both the acute and convalescent phases of COVID-19. The material from the prospective study consisted of cDNA or gDNA derived from T cells, B-cell-depleted T cells, or PBMCs. Deeply sampled blood TCRbeta repertoires from subjects exposed to, actively infected with, or recovered from COVID-19 were included in the dataset. The repertoires were released in a freely available public database intended as a resource for research on the immune response to SARS-CoV-2. Samples came from the ongoing ImmuneRACE study (first 160 participants) plus 1,254 subjects from 6 global collaborators. Nearly every sample came with metadata listing a de-identified subject ID, COVID-19 status, age in years and sex. Where HLA class I and class II types were available, the types were taken from metadata supplied by the sample provider, not from assay-based typing. General conclusions and limits of the study: Clinical and demographic metadata were provided uncurated, with the amount varying by source and participant.

Trimming leaves V shorter by 7 bases and J shorter by 5 bases, with the junction holding 7 bases beyond the gene matches. According to the germline V gene, CDR1 reads MNHNS and CDR2 reads SASEGT. From the cysteine up to the phenylalanine, the CDR3 has a length of 13 residues. The CDR3 DNA has 39 bases and is translated from base 1. In the prospective study, participants were about 18 to 100 years old, resided in approximately 22 geographic areas of the United States, and were enrolled through a virtual design. In the prospective study, participants were assigned to cohorts based on the clinical history participants reported in a screening survey and a study questionnaire. Each participant in the prospective study had whole blood, serum and a nasopharyngeal or oropharyngeal swab collected by mobile phlebotomists. Prospective study participants could optionally give additional blood draws and questionnaires over an approximately two-month period. Before DNA extraction, prospective study blood samples were shipped either frozen or at room temperature.

TCRbeta CDR3 regions were amplified from genomic DNA using the immunoSEQ Assay, a bias-controlled multiplex PCR. In the original analysis: The number of nucleated cells in each sample was estimated by amplification of reference gene primers within the assay. To quantify the absolute abundance of each unique TCRbeta CDR3 rearrangement, sequence reads were collapsed and filtered. For each sample, productive Simpson clonality was calculated as the square root of Simpson's diversity index over productive rearrangements. TCRdb re-hosts the immuneACCESS table, in-frame sequences only. Its copies lack some clones; in the studies checked, an unresolved V gene accounts for under half of them, and the cause for the rest is not known. V and J calls and clone size are those listed in that table; D and trimming were worked out from the DNA. The sample table records 150,000 to 200,000 clones; about 90% of these occur just once. Around 1.2% of the sample is held by the ten biggest clonotypes.

This TCR derives from a human donor with acute COVID-19. The donor label of this sample is uncertain. The sample comprised PBMCs or T cells enriched from blood (not recorded which). The sequence links TRBV6-1 to TRBJ2-7; 8 middle bases align to TRBD2. In nucleotide form, the sequence is TGTGCCAGCAACCCGGGGGGGTTGGACGAGCAGTACTTC. Its translation reads: CASNPGGLDEQYF.